These 4 T cell receptor beta chains were all obtained from the same sample, sequenced in a study of T-cell reconstitution after alpha-beta-depleted transplantation in children. Preparation of the TCRbeta library involved a method that used unique molecular identifiers. From the PCR reads, TCRdb called clonotypes with MiXCR, one entry per CDR3 protein. Among tens of thousands of distinct CDR3 sequences, approximately 5% were seen once, and the ten largest hold under 20%. The source material was PBMCs, mostly from graft donor cells, sampled 180 days after TCRalphabeta/CD19-depleted stem cell transplant. The source is a boy younger than two who had a stem cell transplant for acute myeloid leukemia, so the T cells may come from the graft donor.

This clonotype was seen many times. The chain carries TRBV20-1 and TRBJ2-3, with a tentative D call TRBD1 (6 bases). The germline V and J ends were trimmed by 6 bases and 2 bases, with 12 bases remaining between them. CDR1 and CDR2 (germline): DFQATT, SNEGSKA (reference sequence). The CDR3 has 13 amino acids. This chain's CDR3 is CSANTGTTDTQYF. The CDR3 DNA follows: TGCAGTGCAAATACAGGGACCACAGATACGCAGTATTTT.

This clonotype was observed many times. V is TRBV4-1 and J is TRBJ2-2; 7 nucleotides agree with TRBD2. Germline CDR1 is MGHRA and CDR2 is YSYEKL. The V gene end was trimmed by 0 bases and the J gene end by 4 bases; junction bases not matched to a gene: 8. This CDR3 spans 17 amino acids. CDR3 in DNA: TGCGCCAGCAGCCAAGATACCGGGGGGTGGACCACCGGGGAGCTGTTTTTT. This gives the protein CASSQDTGGWTTGELFF.

Concerning this clonotype: This may arise from a read error, as a much more abundant clone is one base away. The chain combines TRBV20-1 with TRBJ2-1, with unresolved D. CDR1 is DFQATT and CDR2 is SNEGSKA in the germline V gene (reference sequence). The CDR3 spans 14 residues. The CDR3 region has the DNA TGCAGTGCTAGTGGCGGAAGCTCCTACAATGAGCCGTTCTTC. Protein product: CSASGGSSYNEPFF.

There are many counts of this clonotype. The chain joins TRBV28 to TRBJ1-2; D perhaps matches TRBD1 (5 bases). The CDR3 is made up of 13 amino acids. From germline, CDR1 is MDHEN and CDR2 SYDVKM. The V and J ends lost 6 bases and 8 bases respectively, with 16 bases between them. Here the CDR3 DNA reads TGTGCCAGCAGGCAGACAGCTACTTGGGGCTACACCTTC. Translating gives CASRQTATWGYTF.